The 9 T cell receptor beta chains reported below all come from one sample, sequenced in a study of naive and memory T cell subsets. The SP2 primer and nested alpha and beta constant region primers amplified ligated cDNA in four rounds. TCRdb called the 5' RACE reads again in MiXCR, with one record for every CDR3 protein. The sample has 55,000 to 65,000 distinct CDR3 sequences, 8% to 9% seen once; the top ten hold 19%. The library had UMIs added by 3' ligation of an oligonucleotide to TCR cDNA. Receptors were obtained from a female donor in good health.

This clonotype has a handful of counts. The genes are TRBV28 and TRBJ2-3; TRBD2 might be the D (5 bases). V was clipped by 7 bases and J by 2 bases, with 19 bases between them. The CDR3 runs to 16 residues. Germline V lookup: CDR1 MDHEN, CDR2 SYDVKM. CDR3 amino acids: CASTPPRVDYTDTQYF. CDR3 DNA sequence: TGTGCCAGCACCCCCCCGCGGGTAGACTACACAGATACGCAGTATTTT.

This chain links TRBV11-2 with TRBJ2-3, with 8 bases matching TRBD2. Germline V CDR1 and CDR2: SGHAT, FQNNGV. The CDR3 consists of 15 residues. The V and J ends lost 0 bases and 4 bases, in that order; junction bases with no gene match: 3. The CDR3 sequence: CASSLEGLASDTQYF. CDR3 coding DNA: TGTGCCAGCAGCTTAGAAGGACTAGCTTCAGATACGCAGTATTTT.

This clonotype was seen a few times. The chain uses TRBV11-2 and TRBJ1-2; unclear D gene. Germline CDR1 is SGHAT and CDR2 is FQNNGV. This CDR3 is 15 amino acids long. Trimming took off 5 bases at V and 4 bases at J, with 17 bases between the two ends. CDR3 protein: CASSTGFDTLYGYTF. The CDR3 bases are TGTGCCAGCAGCACCGGTTTCGACACTCTCTATGGCTACACCTTC.

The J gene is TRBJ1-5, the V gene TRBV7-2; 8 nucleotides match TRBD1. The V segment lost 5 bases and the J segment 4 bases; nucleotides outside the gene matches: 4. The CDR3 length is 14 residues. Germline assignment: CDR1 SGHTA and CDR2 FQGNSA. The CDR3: CASSPWDRNQPQHF. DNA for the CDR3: TGTGCCAGCAGCCCTTGGGACAGGAATCAGCCCCAGCATTTT. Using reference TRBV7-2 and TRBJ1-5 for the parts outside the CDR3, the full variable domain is GAGVSQSPSNKVTEKGKDVELRCDPISGHTALYWYRQSLGQGLEFLIYFQGNSAPDKSGLPSDRFSAERTGGSVSTLTIQRTQQEDSAVYLCASSPWDRNQPQHFGDGTRLSIL.

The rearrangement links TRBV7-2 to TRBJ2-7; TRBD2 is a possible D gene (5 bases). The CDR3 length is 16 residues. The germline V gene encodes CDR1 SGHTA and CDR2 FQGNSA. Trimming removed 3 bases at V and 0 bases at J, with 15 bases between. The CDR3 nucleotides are TGTGCCAGCAGCTTCAGTGGACGGGGAAGCTCCTACGAGCAGTACTTC. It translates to CASSFSGRGSSYEQYF.

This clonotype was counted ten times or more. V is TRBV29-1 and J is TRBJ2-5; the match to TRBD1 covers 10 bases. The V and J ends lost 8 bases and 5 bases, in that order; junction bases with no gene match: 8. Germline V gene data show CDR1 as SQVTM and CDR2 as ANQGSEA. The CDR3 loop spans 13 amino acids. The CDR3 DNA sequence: TGCAGCTCCCGGACAGGGGGGAAGGAGACCCAGTACTTC. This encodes CSSRTGGKETQYF.

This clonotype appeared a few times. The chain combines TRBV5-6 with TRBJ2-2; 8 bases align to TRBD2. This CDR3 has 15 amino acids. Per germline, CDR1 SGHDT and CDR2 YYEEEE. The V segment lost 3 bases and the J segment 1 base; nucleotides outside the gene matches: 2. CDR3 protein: CASSSRGGNTGELFF. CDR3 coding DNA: TGTGCCAGCAGCTCTCGGGGGGGGAACACCGGGGAGCTGTTTTTT.

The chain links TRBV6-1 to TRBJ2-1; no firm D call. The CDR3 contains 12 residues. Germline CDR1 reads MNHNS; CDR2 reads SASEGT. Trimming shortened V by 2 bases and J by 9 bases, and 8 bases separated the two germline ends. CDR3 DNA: TGTGCCAGCAGTGAATGGTGGGGTGAGCAGTTCTTC. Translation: CASSEWWGEQFF.

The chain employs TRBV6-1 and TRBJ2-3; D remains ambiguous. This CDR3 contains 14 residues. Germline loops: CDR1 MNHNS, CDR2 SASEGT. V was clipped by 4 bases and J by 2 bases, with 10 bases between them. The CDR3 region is CASSGPWNTDTQYF. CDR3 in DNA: TGTGCCAGCAGTGGCCCGTGGAACACAGATACGCAGTATTTT.